Each of the 5 T cell receptor beta chains below was sequenced from the same sample in a study of tumor and adjacent non-tumor tissue in lung cancer. The library came from three nested PCR rounds adapted from ARM-PCR protocols. TCRdb used MiXCR to reprocess the multiplex PCR reads, holding one entry per CDR3 protein. The profile covers around 40,000 distinct CDR3 sequences, with approximately 61% appearing a single time and over 40% taken by the ten largest. RNA was extracted from bulk tissue without any cell sorting. Distant lung tissue was collected more than 3 cm away from the tumor edge. Input material: distant non-tumor lung tissue. These receptors were taken from a man aged 50 to 60 with non-small cell lung cancer.

Notes on this clonotype: Since a much larger clone is just one base distant, this may be a read error. V is TRBV28 and J is TRBJ1-1; D not resolved. The CDR3 contains 13 residues. The germline gives CDR1 MDHEN, CDR2 SYDVKM. The CDR3 reads CARRTDGNTEAFF. The CDR3, as DNA: TGTGCCCGCAGAACGGACGGGAACACTGAAGCTTTCTTT.

This chain links TRBV11-2 with TRBJ2-3; D is ambiguous. The CDR3 length is 11 residues. Germline V gene lookup returns CDR1 SGHAT and CDR2 FQNNGV. Trimming left V 6 bases short and J 6 bases short, with 7 bases between. The CDR3 DNA follows: TGTGCCAGCAGGAGAACGGATACGCAGTATTTT. Translated: CASRRTDTQYF.

This clonotype occurred many times. The V gene is TRBV4-1, the J gene TRBJ2-5, with 11 bases aligning to TRBD2. The ends lost 2 bases at V and 2 bases at J; junction bases unmatched: 10. CDR1 MGHRA and CDR2 YSYEKL come from the germline V gene. This CDR3 has 18 amino acids. CDR3 DNA sequence: TGCGCCAGCAGCCAACTTACAACCGGGACTAGCGGTCAAGAGACCCAGTACTTC. It specifies CASSQLTTGTSGQETQYF.

This clonotype has only a few counts. This chain uses TRBV28 with TRBJ2-7; D possibly matches TRBD1 or TRBD2 (5 bases each). V was cut by 7 bases and J by 0 bases, with 13 bases left in between. The CDR3 loop spans 14 amino acids. In germline, CDR1 is MDHEN, CDR2 SYDVKM. The CDR3 loop is CASTPGAASYEQYF. The DNA of the CDR3 is TGTGCCAGCACCCCCGGGGCAGCCTCCTACGAGCAGTACTTC.

A word on this clonotype: It may be a read error: a sequence one base away is much more abundant. The chain joins TRBV6-6 to TRBJ1-1; D unclear. CDR3 length: 13 amino acids. V was cut by 2 bases and J by 3 bases, with 7 bases left in between. The germline gives CDR1 MNHNY, CDR2 SVGAGI (reference sequence). CDR3 coding DNA: TGTGCCAGCAGTTACGGCAAGGACACTGAAGCTTTCTTT. As protein: CASSYGKDTEAFF.